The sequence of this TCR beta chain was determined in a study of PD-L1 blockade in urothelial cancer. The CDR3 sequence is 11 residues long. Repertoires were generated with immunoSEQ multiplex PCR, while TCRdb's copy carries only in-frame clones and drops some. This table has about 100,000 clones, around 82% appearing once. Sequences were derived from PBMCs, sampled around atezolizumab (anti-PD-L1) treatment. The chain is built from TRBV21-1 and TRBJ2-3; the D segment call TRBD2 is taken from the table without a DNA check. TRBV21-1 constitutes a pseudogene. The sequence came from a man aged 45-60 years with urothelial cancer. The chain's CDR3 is CASTIADTQYF. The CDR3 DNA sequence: TGTGCCAGCACTATCGCAGATACGCAGTATTTT.